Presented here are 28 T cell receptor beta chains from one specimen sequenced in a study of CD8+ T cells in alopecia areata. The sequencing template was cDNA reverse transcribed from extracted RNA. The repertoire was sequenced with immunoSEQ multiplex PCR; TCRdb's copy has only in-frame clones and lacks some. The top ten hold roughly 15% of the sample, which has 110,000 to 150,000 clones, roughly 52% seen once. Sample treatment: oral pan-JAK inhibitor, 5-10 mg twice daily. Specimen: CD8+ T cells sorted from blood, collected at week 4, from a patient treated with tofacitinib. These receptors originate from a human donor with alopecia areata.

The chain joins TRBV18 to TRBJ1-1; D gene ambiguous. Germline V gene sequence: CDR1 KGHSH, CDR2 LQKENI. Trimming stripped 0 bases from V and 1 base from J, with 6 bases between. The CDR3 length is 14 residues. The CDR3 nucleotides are TGTGCCAGCTCACCACCGAAGGAGAACACTGAAGCTTTCTTT. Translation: CASSPPKENTEAFF.

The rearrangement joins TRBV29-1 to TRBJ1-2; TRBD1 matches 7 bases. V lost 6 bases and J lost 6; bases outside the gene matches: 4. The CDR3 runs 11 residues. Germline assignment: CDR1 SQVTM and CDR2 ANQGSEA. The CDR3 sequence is CSVDRVDGYTF. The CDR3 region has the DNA TGCAGCGTAGACAGGGTGGATGGCTACACCTTC.

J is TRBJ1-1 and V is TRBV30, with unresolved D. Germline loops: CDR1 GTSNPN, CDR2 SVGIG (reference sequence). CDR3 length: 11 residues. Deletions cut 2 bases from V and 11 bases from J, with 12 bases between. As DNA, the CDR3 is TGTGCCTGGAGTCCGGGCCCTGGGGCTTTCTTT. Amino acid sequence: CAWSPGPGAFF.

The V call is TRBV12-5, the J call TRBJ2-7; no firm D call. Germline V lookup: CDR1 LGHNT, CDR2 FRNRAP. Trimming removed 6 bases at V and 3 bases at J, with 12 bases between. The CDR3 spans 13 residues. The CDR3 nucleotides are TGTGCTAGTGGCTGGGCCGAGGACTACGAGCAGTACTTC. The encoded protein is CASGWAEDYEQYF.

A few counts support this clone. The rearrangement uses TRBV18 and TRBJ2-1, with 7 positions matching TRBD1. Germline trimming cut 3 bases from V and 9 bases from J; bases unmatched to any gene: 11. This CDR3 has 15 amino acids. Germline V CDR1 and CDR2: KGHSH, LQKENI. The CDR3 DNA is TGTGCCAGCTCACCGGAACAGGGGTTGTTGGCTGAGCAGTTCTTC. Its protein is CASSPEQGLLAEQFF.

In DNA form, the CDR3 reads TGTGCCAGCAGCCACTCCCTCCGCCACGGGGGCGGTGGCAATCAGCCCCAGCATTTT. Its translation is CASSHSLRHGGGGNQPQHF. The chain has TRBV7-9 and TRBJ1-5; TRBD1 is a possible D gene (6 bases). The CDR3 loop spans 19 amino acids. The V end lost 5 bases, the J end lost 2 bases, and 25 bases lay between the germline ends. Germline values: CDR1 SEHNR, CDR2 FQNEAQ (reference sequence). Full variable domain (missing parts from reference TRBV7-9 and TRBJ1-5): DTGVSQNPRHKITKRGQNVTFRCDPISEHNRLYWYRQTLGQGPEFLTYFQNEAQLEKSRLLSDRFSAERPKGSFSTLEIQRTEQGDSAMYLCASSHSLRHGGGGNQPQHFGDGTRLSIL.

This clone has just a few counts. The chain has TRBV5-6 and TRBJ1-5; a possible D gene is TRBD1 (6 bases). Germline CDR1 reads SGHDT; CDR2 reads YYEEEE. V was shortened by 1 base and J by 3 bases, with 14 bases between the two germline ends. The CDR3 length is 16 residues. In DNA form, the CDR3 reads TGTGCCAGCAGCTTGTCCGAACAGGGCCACAATCAGCCCCAGCATTTT. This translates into CASSLSEQGHNQPQHF. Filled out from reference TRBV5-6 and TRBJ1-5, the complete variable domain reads DAGVTQSPTHLIKTRGQQVTLRCSPKSGHDTVSWYQQALGQGPQFIFQYYEEEERQRGNFPDRFSGHQFPNYSSELNVNALLLGDSALYLCASSLSEQGHNQPQHFGDGTRLSIL.

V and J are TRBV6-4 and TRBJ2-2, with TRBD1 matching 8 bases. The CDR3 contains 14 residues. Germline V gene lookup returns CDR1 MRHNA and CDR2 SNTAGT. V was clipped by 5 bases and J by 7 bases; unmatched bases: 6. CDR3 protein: CASSNQGAVGELFF. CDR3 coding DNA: TGTGCCAGCAGTAATCAGGGGGCTGTCGGGGAGCTGTTTTTT.

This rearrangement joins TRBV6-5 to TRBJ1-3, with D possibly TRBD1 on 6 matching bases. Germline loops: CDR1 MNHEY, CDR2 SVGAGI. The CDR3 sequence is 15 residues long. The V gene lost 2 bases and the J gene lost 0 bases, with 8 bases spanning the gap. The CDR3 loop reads CASSYDRSSGNTIYF. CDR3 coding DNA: TGTGCCAGCAGTTACGACAGGTCCTCTGGAAACACCATATATTTT.

The CDR3 reads CASTASGGAGDTQYF. CDR3 in DNA: TGTGCCAGCACGGCTAGCGGGGGGGCCGGAGATACGCAGTATTTT. The rearrangement links TRBV27 to TRBJ2-3; 12 bases fit TRBD2. V dropped 7 bases and J dropped 5; count of bases not matched to a gene: 7. Germline CDR1 is MNHEY and CDR2 is SMNVEV (reference sequence). The CDR3 runs 15 residues.

CDR3 sequence reads: CASSSGTDNYGYTF. For the CDR3, the DNA is TGTGCCAGCAGCTCCGGGACAGACAACTATGGCTACACCTTC. The chain employs TRBV7-9 and TRBJ1-2; 7 bases are a match to TRBD1. The length of the CDR3 is 14 residues. The V and J ends lost 4 bases and 2 bases, in that order; junction bases with no gene match: 4. Germline values: CDR1 SEHNR, CDR2 FQNEAQ (reference sequence).

The CDR3 protein is CASSQVGEVTEAFF. Written as DNA, the CDR3 is TGCGCCAGCAGCCAAGTCGGGGAAGTTACTGAAGCTTTCTTT. V gene TRBV4-1 combines with J gene TRBJ1-1, with D unresolved. This CDR3 is built from 14 residues. The V and J ends lost 1 base and 5 bases respectively, with 11 bases between them. Germline CDR1 reads MGHRA; CDR2 reads YSYEKL.

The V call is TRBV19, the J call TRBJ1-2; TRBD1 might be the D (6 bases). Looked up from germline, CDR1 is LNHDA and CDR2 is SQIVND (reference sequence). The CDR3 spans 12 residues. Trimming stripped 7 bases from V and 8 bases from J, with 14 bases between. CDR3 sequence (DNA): TGTGCCAGTACTACAGGGCTGAAGGGCTACACCTTC. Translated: CASTTGLKGYTF.

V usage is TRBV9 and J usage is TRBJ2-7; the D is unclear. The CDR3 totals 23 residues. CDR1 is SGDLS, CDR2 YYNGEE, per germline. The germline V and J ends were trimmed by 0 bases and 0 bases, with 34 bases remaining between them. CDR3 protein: CASSVEGSPRSIFDLLTSYEQYF. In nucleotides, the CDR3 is TGTGCCAGCAGCGTAGAGGGTTCCCCCAGGTCGATATTCGACCTCTTAACCTCCTACGAGCAGTACTTC.

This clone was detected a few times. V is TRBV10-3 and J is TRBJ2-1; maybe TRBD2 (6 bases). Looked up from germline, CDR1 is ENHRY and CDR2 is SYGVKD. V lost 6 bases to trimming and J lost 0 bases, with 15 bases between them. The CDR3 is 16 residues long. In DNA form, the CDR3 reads TGTGCCATCAGGGGAGCGGAGGGGAGCTCCTACAATGAGCAGTTCTTC. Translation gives CAIRGAEGSSYNEQFF.

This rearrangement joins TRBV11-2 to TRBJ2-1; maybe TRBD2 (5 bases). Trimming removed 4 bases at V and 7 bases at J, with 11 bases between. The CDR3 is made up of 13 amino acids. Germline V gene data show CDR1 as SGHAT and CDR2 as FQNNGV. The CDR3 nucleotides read TGTGCCAGCAGCTACTCGACTACAAATGAGCAGTTCTTC. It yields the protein CASSYSTTNEQFF.

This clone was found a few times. The CDR3 coding sequence is TGTGCCAGCAGGGAGGCCGGGGAAGGGCTTAGAGAGGGCTACACCTTC. Translated, it gives CASREAGEGLREGYTF. V is TRBV2 and J is TRBJ1-2; D is unclear. The V gene lost 6 bases and the J gene lost 8 bases, with 25 bases spanning the gap. Germline CDR1 and CDR2: SNHLY and FYNNEI. The CDR3 totals 16 residues.

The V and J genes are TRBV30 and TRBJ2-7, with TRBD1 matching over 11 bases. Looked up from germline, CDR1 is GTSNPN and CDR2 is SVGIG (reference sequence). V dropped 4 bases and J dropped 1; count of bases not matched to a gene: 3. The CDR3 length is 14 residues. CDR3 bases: TGTGCCTGGACCGGGACAGGGGGATCCTACGAGCAGTACTTC. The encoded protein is CAWTGTGGSYEQYF.

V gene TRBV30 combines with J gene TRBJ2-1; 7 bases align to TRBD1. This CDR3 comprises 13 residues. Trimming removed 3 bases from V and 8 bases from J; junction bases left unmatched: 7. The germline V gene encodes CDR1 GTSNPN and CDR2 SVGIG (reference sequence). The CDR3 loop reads CAWRETGRDEQFF. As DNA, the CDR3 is TGTGCCTGGAGGGAGACAGGGCGGGATGAGCAGTTCTTC.

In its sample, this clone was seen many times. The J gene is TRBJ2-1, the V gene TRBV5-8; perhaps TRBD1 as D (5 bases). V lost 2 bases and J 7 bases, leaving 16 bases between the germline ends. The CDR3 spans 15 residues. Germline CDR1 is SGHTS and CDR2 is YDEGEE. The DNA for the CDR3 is TGTGCCAGCAGCTTAGATGTTGTGGGGCGTAATGAGCAGTTCTTC. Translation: CASSLDVVGRNEQFF.

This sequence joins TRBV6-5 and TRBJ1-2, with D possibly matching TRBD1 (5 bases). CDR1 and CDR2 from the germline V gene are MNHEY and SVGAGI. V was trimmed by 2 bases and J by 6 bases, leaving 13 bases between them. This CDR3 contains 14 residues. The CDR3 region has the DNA TGTGCCAGCAGTTACGGGGGGAAAGCGGATGGCTACACCTTC. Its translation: CASSYGGKADGYTF.

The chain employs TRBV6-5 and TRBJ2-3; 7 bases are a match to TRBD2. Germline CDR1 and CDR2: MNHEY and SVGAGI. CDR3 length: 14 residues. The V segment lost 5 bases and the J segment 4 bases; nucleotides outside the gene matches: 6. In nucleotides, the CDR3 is TGTGCCAGCAGTCCCAGCGGGGCGTCAGATACGCAGTATTTT. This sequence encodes CASSPSGASDTQYF.

The CDR3 sequence is CASSYRGADAEAFF. The CDR3 DNA follows: TGCGCCAGCAGCTACCGGGGGGCGGACGCTGAAGCTTTCTTT. The chain recombines TRBV5-1 with TRBJ1-1; TRBD1 might be the D (6 bases). Germline CDR1 and CDR2: SGHRS and YFSETQ. The V gene lost 3 bases and the J gene lost 6 bases, with 15 bases spanning the gap. The CDR3 is made up of 14 amino acids.

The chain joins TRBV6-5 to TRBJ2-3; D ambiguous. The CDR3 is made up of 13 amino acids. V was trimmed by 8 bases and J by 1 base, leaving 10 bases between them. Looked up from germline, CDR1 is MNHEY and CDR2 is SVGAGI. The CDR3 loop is CASLAFGTDTQYF. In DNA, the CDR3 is TGTGCCAGCCTGGCGTTTGGCACAGATACGCAGTATTTT.

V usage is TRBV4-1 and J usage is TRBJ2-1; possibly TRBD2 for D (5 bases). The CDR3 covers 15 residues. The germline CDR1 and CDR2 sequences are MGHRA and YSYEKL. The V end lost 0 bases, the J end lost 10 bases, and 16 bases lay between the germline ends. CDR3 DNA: TGCGCCAGCAGCCAAGAAGGAAGCGGCCTTCGGGAGCAGTTCTTC. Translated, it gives CASSQEGSGLREQFF.

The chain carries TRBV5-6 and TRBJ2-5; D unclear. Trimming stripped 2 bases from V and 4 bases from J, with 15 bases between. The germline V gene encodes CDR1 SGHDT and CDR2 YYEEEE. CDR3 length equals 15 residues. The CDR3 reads CASSLEPPSRETQYF. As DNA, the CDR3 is TGTGCCAGCAGCTTAGAGCCCCCATCCCGAGAGACCCAGTACTTC.

In DNA form, the CDR3 reads TGCGCCAGCAGCTTGGAAGGGACTACCCTAGCCAAAAACATTCAGTACTTC. Its protein is CASSLEGTTLAKNIQYF. This rearrangement joins TRBV5-1 to TRBJ2-4, with 7 positions matching TRBD2. The V gene's germline CDR1 is SGHRS and CDR2 YFSETQ. V shed 0 bases and J 0 bases; nucleotides not matched to a gene: 6. The CDR3 loop spans 17 amino acids.

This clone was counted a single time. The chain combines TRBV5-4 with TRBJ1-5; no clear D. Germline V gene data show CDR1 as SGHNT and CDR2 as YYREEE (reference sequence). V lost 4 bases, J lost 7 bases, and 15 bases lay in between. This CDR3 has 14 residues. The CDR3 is CASSAWGHAQPQHF. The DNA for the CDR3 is TGTGCCAGCAGCGCCTGGGGTCATGCGCAGCCCCAGCATTTT.